These 21 T cell receptor beta chains were sequenced from one sample in a study of shared clonotypes between healthy human individuals. Measured with immunoSEQ multiplex PCR; TCRdb has only the in-frame clones, and not every one. Of roughly 700,000 clones in the sample, about 74% were seen once. The sample taken for sequencing was memory CD4+ T cells sorted from blood. The subset: CD45RA-negative fraction. The source of these receptors is a woman aged 25 to 39 in good health.

This clone was observed many times. This rearrangement joins TRBV19 to TRBJ2-1, with 7 bases matching TRBD1. V was clipped by 1 base and J by 4 bases; unmatched bases: 16. This CDR3 region has 19 residues. Germline CDR1 and CDR2: LNHDA and SQIVND (reference sequence). CDR3 region: CASSIAAPFPDRSYNEQFF. CDR3 nucleotides: TGTGCCAGTAGTATAGCCGCCCCTTTTCCGGACAGGTCATACAATGAGCAGTTCTTC.

This rearrangement joins TRBV19 to TRBJ2-3, with 11 bases matching TRBD2. CDR3 length: 15 residues. Trimming took 10 bases from V and 4 from J; bases not matched to a gene: 10. Germline CDR1 is LNHDA and CDR2 is SQIVND (reference sequence). The chain's CDR3 is CATSQLAGAADTQYF. CDR3 nucleotide sequence: TGTGCCACTTCCCAACTAGCGGGAGCTGCAGATACGCAGTATTTT.

The rearrangement uses TRBV6-5 and TRBJ2-5; D possibly corresponds to TRBD2 (5 bases). This CDR3 is 15 amino acids long. In germline, CDR1 is MNHEY, CDR2 SVGAGI. Trimming shortened V by 0 bases and J by 2 bases, and 10 bases separated the two germline ends. DNA of the CDR3: TGTGCCAGCAGTTACTCGCGTGGCGGGCAAGAGACCCAGTACTTC. Translating gives CASSYSRGGQETQYF.

Notes on this clone: The sample has other DNA sequences that encode this CDR3 too. V and J are TRBV7-2 and TRBJ1-2; 11 bases fit TRBD1. Trimming cost V 5 bases and J 3 bases; bases outside gene matches: 5. Germline V CDR1 and CDR2: SGHTA, FQGNSA. CDR3 length: 15 amino acids. CDR3 sequence: CASSPGQGGYYGYTF. DNA for the CDR3: TGTGCCAGCAGCCCGGGACAGGGGGGGTACTATGGCTACACCTTC.

This rearrangement joins TRBV5-8 to TRBJ1-1; tentative D call: TRBD1 (5 bases). CDR3 length: 15 residues. The germline V and J ends were trimmed by 3 bases and 7 bases, with 19 bases remaining between them. Per germline, CDR1 SGHTS and CDR2 YDEGEE. The chain's CDR3 is CASSYQLTPGVEAFF. The DNA for the CDR3 is TGTGCCAGCAGCTATCAATTAACACCGGGGGTTGAAGCTTTCTTT.

The chain recombines TRBV11-2 with TRBJ2-7, with TRBD1 identical over 10 bases. This CDR3 is 15 amino acids long. V shed 1 base, J shed 2 bases, and the junction held 2 bases outside the gene matches. Germline CDR1 SGHAT, CDR2 FQNNGV. The CDR3: CASSLVGTGAYEQYF. Here the CDR3 DNA reads TGTGCCAGCAGCTTAGTGGGGACAGGGGCCTACGAGCAGTACTTC.

The chain is built from TRBV21-1 and TRBJ1-1; TRBD1, the table's D call, lacks a check against the DNA. TRBV21-1 is a known pseudogene. The length of the CDR3 is 15 residues. CDR3 protein: CASSQSWSRNTEAFF. The CDR3, as DNA: TGTGCCAGCAGTCAAAGTTGGTCCAGGAACACTGAAGCTTTCTTT.

This clone came up a few times. CDR3 in DNA: TGCGCCAGCAGGGGAGACAGGGGGGGGTATGAGCAGTTCTTC. Its translation: CASRGDRGGYEQFF. V is TRBV10-1 and J is TRBJ2-1; 9 bases agree with TRBD1. The V segment lost 6 bases and the J segment 8 bases; nucleotides outside the gene matches: 8. Germline lookup yields CDR1 WNHNN and CDR2 SYGVQD (reference sequence). The CDR3 has 14 amino acids.

This clone was detected many times. The V gene is TRBV11-2, the J gene TRBJ1-1; 9 nucleotides agree with TRBD1. The CDR3 extends over 15 amino acids. Per germline, CDR1 SGHAT and CDR2 FQNNGV. With V trimmed by 4 bases and J by 5 bases, 8 bases remained unmatched. The CDR3 sequence is CASSSIRQGETEAFF. In DNA, the CDR3 is TGTGCCAGCAGCTCAATCCGACAGGGGGAAACTGAAGCTTTCTTT.

V usage is TRBV4-2 and J usage is TRBJ2-1, with TRBD2 matching over 8 bases. CDR1 and CDR2 from the germline V gene are LGHNA and YNFKEQ. The CDR3 runs to 15 residues. After removal of 5 bases from V and 3 bases from J, the junction contained 6 bases not matched to a gene. CDR3 sequence: CASSGEGLGYNEQFF. The CDR3, as DNA: TGTGCCAGCAGCGGGGAGGGACTAGGCTACAATGAGCAGTTCTTC.

This clone showed up just a few times. The chain is built from TRBV7-7 and TRBJ1-2; D is perhaps TRBD1 (6 bases). This CDR3 spans 17 amino acids. The ends were cut back, 2 bases at V and 4 bases at J, with 20 bases in the middle. CDR1 SSHAT and CDR2 FNYEAQ come from the germline V gene (reference sequence). The CDR3 DNA reads TGTGCCAGCAGCTTATGTGTCGGGGGCGTCCAAGTCTATGGCTACACCTTC. Its translation is CASSLCVGGVQVYGYTF.

The V call is TRBV7-2, the J call TRBJ2-3; D is tentatively TRBD1 or TRBD2 (6 bases each). CDR3 length equals 18 residues. Germline loops: CDR1 SGHTA, CDR2 FQGNSA. Trimming removed 3 bases at V and 3 bases at J, with 22 bases between. Written as DNA, the CDR3 is TGTGCCAGCAGCTTGGGGGGCGGGATAACCGCAGTGACAGATACGCAGTATTTT. Residues: CASSLGGGITAVTDTQYF.

To note about this clone: The identical CDR3 is also encoded by other nucleotide sequences in the sample. The chain is built from TRBV2 and TRBJ2-6; D remains unclear. There are 13 residues in the CDR3. CDR1 and CDR2 (germline): SNHLY, FYNNEI. Deletions cut 7 bases from V and 0 bases from J, with 4 bases between. The CDR3, as DNA: TGTGCCAGCACAGGCTCTGGGGCCAACGTCCTGACTTTC. Protein product: CASTGSGANVLTF.

This clone was picked up one time. The rearrangement joins TRBV28 to TRBJ2-7; a possible D gene is TRBD1 (5 bases). This CDR3 has 17 residues. The germline V and J ends were trimmed by 8 bases and 3 bases, with 26 bases remaining between them. The germline CDR1 and CDR2 sequences are MDHEN and SYDVKM. CDR3 protein: CASSPGWGTPGDYEQYF. The CDR3 region has the DNA TGTGCCAGCTCCCCAGGGTGGGGAACCCCTGGAGACTACGAGCAGTACTTC.

On this clone itself: At one of its ends the junction is not consistent with the germline gene, which may arise from a read error. The chain couples TRBV4-1 to TRBJ2-3, with 10 bases fitting TRBD2. Germline lookup yields CDR1 MGHRA and CDR2 YSYEKL. CDR3 length equals 17 residues. For the CDR3, the DNA is TGCGCCAACAGCCAAGACAGCGTAGCGGGAGGTACAGATACGCAGTATTTT. It codes for CANSQDSVAGGTDTQYF.

V usage is TRBV27 and J usage is TRBJ2-1; TRBD2 is a possible D gene (5 bases). V was pared by 2 bases and J by 9 bases, with 8 bases between. The CDR3 length is 12 residues. The germline gives CDR1 MNHEY, CDR2 SMNVEV (reference sequence). The CDR3 DNA reads as TGTGCCAGCAGTTTAGTAGGACTTGAGCAGTTCTTC. Translating gives CASSLVGLEQFF.

The chain uses TRBV28 and TRBJ1-3; no reliable D call. The CDR3 extends over 14 amino acids. CDR1 is MDHEN and CDR2 is SYDVKM in the germline V gene. V was shortened by 6 bases and J by 1 base, with 10 bases between the two germline ends. CDR3 amino acids: CASSDSGSGNTIYF. DNA for the CDR3: TGTGCCAGCAGCGATTCGGGGTCTGGAAACACCATATATTTT.

The gene calls are TRBV5-1 and TRBJ2-3; tentatively, D is TRBD1 (5 bases). Trimming took 3 bases from V and 4 from J, leaving 15 bases between them. Germline CDR1 SGHRS, CDR2 YFSETQ. The CDR3 length is 15 residues. CDR3 nucleotide sequence: TGCGCCAGCAGCTCCTCAGGGTTTCAGGCAGATACGCAGTATTTT. This sequence encodes CASSSSGFQADTQYF.

J is TRBJ1-1 and V is TRBV27, with 9 bases that match TRBD1. After removal of 8 bases from V and 2 bases from J, the junction contained 6 bases not matched to a gene. CDR3 length equals 14 residues. Germline values: CDR1 MNHEY, CDR2 SMNVEV (reference sequence). CDR3 loop: CASQIQGANTEAFF. The CDR3 DNA sequence: TGTGCCAGCCAAATACAGGGGGCTAACACTGAAGCTTTCTTT.

CDR3 in DNA: TGCGCCAGTGCAGGACAGAAAGCCTCAGATACGCAGTATTTT. Translating it yields CASAGQKASDTQYF. The chain links TRBV10-2 to TRBJ2-3, with D perhaps TRBD1 (6 bases). CDR3 length: 14 amino acids. V was cut by 9 bases and J by 4 bases, with 17 bases left in between. Germline CDR1 is WSHSY and CDR2 is SAAADI.

V is TRBV5-1 and J is TRBJ2-1; 12 nucleotides line up with TRBD2. The CDR3 is 20 amino acids. The germline CDR1 and CDR2 sequences are SGHRS and YFSETQ. After removal of 3 bases from V and 0 bases from J, the junction contained 13 bases not matched to a gene. The CDR3 nucleotides read TGCGCCAGCAGCTCACGGACTAGCGGGACCCTTAAGAGCTCCTACAATGAGCAGTTCTTC. Protein product: CASSSRTSGTLKSSYNEQFF.